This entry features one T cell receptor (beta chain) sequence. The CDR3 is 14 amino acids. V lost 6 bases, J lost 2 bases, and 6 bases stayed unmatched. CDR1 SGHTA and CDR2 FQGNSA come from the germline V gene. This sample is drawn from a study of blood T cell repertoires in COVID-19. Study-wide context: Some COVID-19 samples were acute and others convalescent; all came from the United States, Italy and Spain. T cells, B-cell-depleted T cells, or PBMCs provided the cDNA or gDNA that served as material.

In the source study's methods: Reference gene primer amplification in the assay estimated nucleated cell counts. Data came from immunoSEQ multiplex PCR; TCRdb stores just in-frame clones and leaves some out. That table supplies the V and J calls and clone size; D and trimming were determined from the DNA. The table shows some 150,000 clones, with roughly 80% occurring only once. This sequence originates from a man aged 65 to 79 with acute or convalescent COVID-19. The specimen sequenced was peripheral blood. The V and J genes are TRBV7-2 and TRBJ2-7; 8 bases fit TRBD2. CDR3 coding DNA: TGTGCCAGCAGAGCGGGAGCGGGAGCCTACGAGCAGTACTTC. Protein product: CASRAGAGAYEQYF.